The rows below give T cell receptor beta chains drawn from one sample of a study of blood T cell repertoires in COVID-19. Using immunoSEQ multiplex PCR, the repertoire was profiled, and TCRdb retains in-frame clones only, with some absent. Of fewer than 250,000 clones in the sample, 80% to 90% were seen once. The sample was PBMCs or T cells enriched from blood (not recorded which). Receptors were obtained from a man aged 25 to 45 in a cohort exposed to, infected with or recovered from COVID-19 (not recorded which). The CDR3 runs from the conserved cysteine through the conserved F or W. Each record gives: V gene, D gene, clone size, J gene, CDR3 protein, CDR3 DNA. D genes are given only for firm matches. Size is stated for part of the rows, as once, few or many counts, or as a class when the clone is expanded.

>TRBV28|.|once|TRBJ2-7
CATLRLYEQYF
TGTGCCACTCTGAGGCTATACGAGCAGTACTTC
>TRBV3-1/TRBV3-2|.|.|TRBJ2-7
CASSQDPGTLTYEQYF
TGTGCCAGCAGCCAAGATCCGGGGACTTTGACCTACGAGCAGTACTTC
>TRBV11-3|TRBD1|.|TRBJ2-7
CASSPAGDRDYEQYF
TGTGCCAGCAGCCCCGCTGGGGACAGAGACTACGAGCAGTACTTC
>TRBV7-7|.|once|TRBJ2-1
CASSLAQGSYNEQFF
TGTGCTAGCAGCTTAGCGCAGGGCTCCTACAATGAGCAGTTCTTC
>TRBV2|.|.|TRBJ1-3
CASKEGNTIYF
TGTGCCAGCAAGGAGGGAAACACCATATATTTT
>TRBV7-9|TRBD1|.|TRBJ1-1
CASSLDRGSETEAFF
TGTGCCAGCAGCCTGGACAGGGGATCGGAAACTGAAGCTTTCTTT
>TRBV6-5|.|.|TRBJ1-4
CASVTGTSYEKLFF
TGTGCCAGCGTGACCGGGACATCCTATGAAAAACTGTTTTTT
>TRBV2|TRBD2|.|TRBJ2-1
CASNSLAELPYNEQFF
TGTGCCAGCAACTCACTAGCGGAGCTACCCTACAATGAGCAGTTCTTC
>TRBV19|TRBD1|.|TRBJ1-4
CASVRQGVATNEKLFF
TGTGCCAGTGTTCGACAGGGAGTAGCGACTAATGAAAAACTGTTTTTT
>TRBV7-3|.|.|TRBJ1-1
CASSLVAGSTEAFF
TGTGCCAGCAGCTTAGTGGCAGGCTCCACTGAAGCTTTCTTT
>TRBV5-6|.|.|TRBJ2-5
CASSPLAGETQYF
TGTGCCAGCAGCCCTCTGGCGGGAGAGACCCAGTACTTC
>TRBV4-1|TRBD1|.|TRBJ1-3
CASTPERGQGAGNTIYF
TGCGCCAGCACTCCAGAACGGGGACAGGGGGCTGGAAACACCATATATTTT
>TRBV27|TRBD1|.|TRBJ1-5
CASSLHRGGNQPQHF
TGTGCCAGCAGTTTACACAGGGGAGGCAATCAGCCCCAGCATTTT
>TRBV4-1|.|.|TRBJ1-6
CASSPSPRSYNSPLHF
TGCGCCAGCAGCCCCTCCCCCCGCAGTTATAATTCACCCCTCCACTTT
>TRBV18|.|.|TRBJ2-1
CASSEAKDEQFF
TGTGCCAGCTCCGAGGCCAAGGATGAGCAGTTCTTC
>TRBV28|.|.|TRBJ1-4
CASSLIGRFGEKLFF
TGTGCCAGCAGTTTAATCGGCAGGTTTGGTGAAAAACTGTTTTTT
>TRBV15|.|.|TRBJ2-5
CATSRGGGEETQYF
TGTGCCACCAGCAGAGGGGGCGGGGAAGAGACCCAGTACTTC
>TRBV11-1|.|.|TRBJ2-5
CASSSPLGGLQETQYF
TGTGCCAGCAGCTCCCCCCTGGGGGGATTACAAGAGACCCAGTACTTC
>TRBV19|TRBD2|.|TRBJ2-7
CASSVGLAPSYEQYF
TGTGCCAGTAGTGTCGGACTAGCGCCTTCCTACGAGCAGTACTTC
>TRBV6-9|TRBD2|.|TRBJ2-7
CASSFGTGTSGRVALYEQYF
TGTGCCAGCAGTTTCGGCACCGGGACTAGCGGGAGGGTCGCTCTCTACGAGCAGTACTTC
>TRBV6-6|.|.|TRBJ2-7
CASSIGSPGFEQYF
TGTGCCAGCAGTATCGGCTCCCCAGGGTTTGAGCAGTACTTC
>TRBV24-1|TRBD1|.|TRBJ2-2
CATSDAGQGYTGELFF
TGTGCCACCAGTGATGCGGGACAGGGATACACCGGGGAGCTGTTTTTT
>TRBV11-2|TRBD2|.|TRBJ2-3
CASSPSGYREDTQYF
TGTGCCAGCAGCCCTAGCGGCTATCGGGAAGATACGCAGTATTTT
>TRBV28|.|few|TRBJ1-1
CASRTGGTLGRNTEAFF
TGTGCCAGCAGAACCGGGGGGACCCTCGGGAGGAACACTGAAGCTTTCTTT
>TRBV28|.|few|TRBJ1-3
CAGRNKGVGNTIYF
TGTGCCGGCAGGAATAAGGGAGTCGGAAACACCATATATTTT
>TRBV6-9|.|.|TRBJ2-6
CASSYPGLTF
TGTGCCAGCAGTTATCCAGGCCTGACTTTC
>TRBV27|.|.|TRBJ2-3
CASSQGASRTDTQYF
TGTGCCAGCAGTCAAGGGGCGTCTAGAACAGATACGCAGTATTTT
>TRBV4-2|TRBD2|.|TRBJ2-1
CASSQESGKHEQFF
TGTGCCAGCAGCCAAGAGAGCGGGAAACATGAGCAGTTCTTC
>TRBV7-2|TRBD2|.|TRBJ2-3
CASLRLAGDCQYF
TGTGCCAGTCTAAGACTAGCGGGAGACTGCCAGTATTTT
>TRBV6-6|TRBD1|.|TRBJ2-5
CASRVDRETQYF
TGTGCCAGCAGGGTGGACAGGGAGACCCAGTACTTC
>TRBV25-1|.|.|TRBJ2-7
CASSVDYEQYF
TGTGCCAGCAGTGTAGACTACGAGCAGTACTTC
>TRBV19|TRBD1|.|TRBJ1-5
CASSYQDRGRAQPQHF
TGTGCCAGTAGTTATCAGGACAGGGGGAGGGCTCAGCCCCAGCATTTT
>TRBV19|.|.|TRBJ2-7
CASSIEVSGKPYEQYF
TGTGCCAGTAGTATAGAGGTTTCGGGAAAACCCTACGAGCAGTACTTC
>TRBV11-2|.|.|TRBJ1-3
CASSSGAGNTIYF
TGTGCCAGCAGTTCGGGAGCTGGAAACACCATATATTTT
>TRBV6-5|TRBD1|once|TRBJ2-1
CASSSPQGTHNEQFF
TGTGCCAGCAGCTCGCCACAGGGGACCCACAATGAGCAGTTCTTC
>TRBV11-2|TRBD1|.|TRBJ2-5
CASSLGWDSLKKETQYF
TGTGCCAGCAGCTTGGGGTGGGACAGCCTAAAGAAAGAGACCCAGTACTTC
>TRBV7-8|TRBD2|once|TRBJ2-3
CASSLRTSGSGNTQYF
TGTGCCAGCAGCTTACGGACTAGCGGGAGCGGGAATACGCAGTATTTT
>TRBV5-4|TRBD2|.|TRBJ2-3
CASSFTSGYTDTQYF
TGTGCCAGCAGCTTTACTAGCGGGTACACAGATACGCAGTATTTT
>TRBV5-4|.|.|TRBJ1-1
CASSLVVSNTEAFF
TGTGCCAGCAGCTTGGTAGTGTCGAACACTGAAGCTTTCTTT